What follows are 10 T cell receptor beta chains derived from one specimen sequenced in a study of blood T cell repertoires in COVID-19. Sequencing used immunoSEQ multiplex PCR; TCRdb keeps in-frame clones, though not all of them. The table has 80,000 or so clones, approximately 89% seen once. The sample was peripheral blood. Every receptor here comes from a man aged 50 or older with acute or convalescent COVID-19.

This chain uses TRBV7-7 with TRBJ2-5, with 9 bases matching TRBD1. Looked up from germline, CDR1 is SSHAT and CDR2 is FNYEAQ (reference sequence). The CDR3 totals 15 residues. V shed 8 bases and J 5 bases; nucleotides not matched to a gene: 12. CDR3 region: CASSDGTGLYETQYF. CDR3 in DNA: TGTGCCAGCTCCGACGGGACAGGGCTCTATGAGACCCAGTACTTC.

The CDR3 here is CATSETSGGAITGELFF. The CDR3 DNA sequence: TGCGCCACCTCGGAGACTAGCGGGGGGGCCATCACCGGGGAGCTGTTTTTT. The V and J genes are TRBV5-1 and TRBJ2-2; TRBD2 agrees at 14 bases. Germline V lookup: CDR1 SGHRS, CDR2 YFSETQ. The CDR3 is 17 amino acids. With V trimmed by 9 bases and J by 4 bases, 11 bases remained unmatched.

The CDR3 nucleotides read TGTGCCAGCAGCTTGGGAGGCAGGGGAGTATATGGCTACACCTTC. Its protein product is CASSLGGRGVYGYTF. This chain uses TRBV5-8 with TRBJ1-2; possibly TRBD1 for D (6 bases). In germline, CDR1 is SGHTS, CDR2 YDEGEE. This CDR3 has 15 residues. Trimming pared 0 bases from V and 5 bases from J, leaving 14 bases between.

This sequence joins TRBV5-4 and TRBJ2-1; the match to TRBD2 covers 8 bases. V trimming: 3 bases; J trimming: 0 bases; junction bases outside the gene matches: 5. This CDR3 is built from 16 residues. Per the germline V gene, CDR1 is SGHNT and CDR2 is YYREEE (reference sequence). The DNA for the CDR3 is TGTGCCAGCAGCTCGGGGGGGCCGGCCTCCTACAATGAGCAGTTCTTC. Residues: CASSSGGPASYNEQFF.

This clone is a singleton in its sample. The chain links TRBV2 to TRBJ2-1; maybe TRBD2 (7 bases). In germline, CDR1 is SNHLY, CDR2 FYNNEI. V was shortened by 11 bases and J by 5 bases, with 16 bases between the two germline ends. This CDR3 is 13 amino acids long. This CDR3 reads CAAEGGADNEQFF. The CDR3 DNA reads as TGTGCCGCGGAGGGGGGGGCCGACAATGAGCAGTTCTTC.

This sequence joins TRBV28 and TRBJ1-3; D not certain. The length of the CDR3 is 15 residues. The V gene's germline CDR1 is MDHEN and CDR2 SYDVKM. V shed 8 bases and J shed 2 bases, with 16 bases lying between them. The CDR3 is CASLKRRRAGNTIYF. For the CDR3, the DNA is TGTGCCAGCCTCAAGAGGCGGAGGGCTGGAAACACCATATATTTT.

In DNA form, the CDR3 reads TGTGCCAGCAGCTTAGCGTGGACATACAGCACAGATACGCAGTATTTT. Its translation is CASSLAWTYSTDTQYF. The chain carries TRBV7-8 and TRBJ2-3; perhaps TRBD1 as D (5 bases). This CDR3 is 16 amino acids long. Trimming pared 0 bases from V and 0 bases from J, leaving 10 bases between. The germline V gene encodes CDR1 SGHVS and CDR2 FQNEAQ.

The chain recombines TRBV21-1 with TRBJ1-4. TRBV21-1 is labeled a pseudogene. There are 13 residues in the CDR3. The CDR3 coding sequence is TGTGCCAGCAGCAAAGCGGGAGATGAAAAACTGTTTTTT. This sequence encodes CASSKAGDEKLFF.

The CDR3 region has the DNA TGTGCCACCAGTGGTCGACAGAACACTGAAGCTTTCTTT. Its translation: CATSGRQNTEAFF. V usage is TRBV24-1 and J usage is TRBJ1-1; D remains unclear. Germline-derived CDR1 and CDR2 are KGHDR and SFDVKD. The CDR3 is made up of 13 amino acids. V lost 5 bases, J lost 1 base, and 7 bases lay in between.

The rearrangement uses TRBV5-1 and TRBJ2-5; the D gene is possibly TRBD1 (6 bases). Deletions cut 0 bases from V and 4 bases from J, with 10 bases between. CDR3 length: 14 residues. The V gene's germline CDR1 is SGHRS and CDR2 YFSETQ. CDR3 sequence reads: CASSLGQDRETQYF. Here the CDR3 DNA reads TGCGCCAGCAGCTTGGGACAGGATAGAGAGACCCAGTACTTC.